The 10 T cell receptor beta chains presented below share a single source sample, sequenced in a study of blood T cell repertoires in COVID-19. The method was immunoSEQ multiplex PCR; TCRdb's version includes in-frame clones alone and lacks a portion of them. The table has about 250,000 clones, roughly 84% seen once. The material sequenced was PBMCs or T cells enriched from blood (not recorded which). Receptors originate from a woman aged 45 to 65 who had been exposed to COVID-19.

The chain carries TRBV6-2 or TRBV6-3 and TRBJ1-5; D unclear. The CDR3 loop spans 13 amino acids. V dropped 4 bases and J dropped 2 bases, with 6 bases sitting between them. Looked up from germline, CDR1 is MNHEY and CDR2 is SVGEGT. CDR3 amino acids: CASSSWRNQPQHF. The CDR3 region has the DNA TGTGCCAGCAGTTCTTGGCGCAATCAGCCCCAGCATTTT.

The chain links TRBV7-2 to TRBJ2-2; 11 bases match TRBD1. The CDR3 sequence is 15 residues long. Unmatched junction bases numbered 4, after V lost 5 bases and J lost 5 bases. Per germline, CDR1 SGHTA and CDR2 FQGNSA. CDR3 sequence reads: CASSPDRGPTGELFF. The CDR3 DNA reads TGTGCCAGCAGCCCGGACAGGGGGCCGACCGGGGAGCTGTTTTTT.

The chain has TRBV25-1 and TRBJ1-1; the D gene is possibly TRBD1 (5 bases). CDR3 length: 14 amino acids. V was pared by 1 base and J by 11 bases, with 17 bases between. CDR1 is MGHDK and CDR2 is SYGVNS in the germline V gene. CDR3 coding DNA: TGTGCCAGCAGTGAATCGGGACCGACCCGGGGGGCTTTCTTT. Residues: CASSESGPTRGAFF. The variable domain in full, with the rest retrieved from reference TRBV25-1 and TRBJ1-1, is EADIYQTPRYLVIGTGKKITLECSQTMGHDKMYWYQQDPGMELHLIHYSYGVNSTEKGDLSSESTVSRIRTEHFPLTLESARPSHTSQYLCASSESGPTRGAFFGQGTRLTVV.

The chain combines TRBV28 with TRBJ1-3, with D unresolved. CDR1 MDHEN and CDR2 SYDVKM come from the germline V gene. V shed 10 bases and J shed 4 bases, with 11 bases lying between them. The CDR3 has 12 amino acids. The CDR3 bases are TGTGCCATCACATCCGGGGGAAACACCATATATTTT. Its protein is CAITSGGNTIYF.

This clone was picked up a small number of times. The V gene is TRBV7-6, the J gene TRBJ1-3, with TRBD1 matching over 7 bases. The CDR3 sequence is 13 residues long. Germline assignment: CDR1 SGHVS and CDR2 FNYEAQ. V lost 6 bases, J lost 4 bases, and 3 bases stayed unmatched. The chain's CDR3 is CASSLGGGNTIYF. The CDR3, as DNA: TGTGCCAGCAGTCTAGGGGGCGGAAACACCATATATTTT.

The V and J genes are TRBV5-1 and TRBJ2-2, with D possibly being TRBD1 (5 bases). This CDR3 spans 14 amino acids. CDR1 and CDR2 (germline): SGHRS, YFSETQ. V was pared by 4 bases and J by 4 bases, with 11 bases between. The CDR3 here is CASSLTTATGELFF. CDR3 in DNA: TGCGCCAGCAGCCTCACGACAGCCACCGGGGAGCTGTTTTTT.

CDR3 sequence (DNA): TGCGCCACCGACCTCGACAGGGCTCCCTATGGCTACACCTTC. This encodes CATDLDRAPYGYTF. V and J are TRBV10-1 and TRBJ1-2; the match to TRBD1 covers 7 bases. Germline CDR1 WNHNN, CDR2 SYGVQD (reference sequence). Trimming took 10 bases from V and 4 from J; bases not matched to a gene: 12. The CDR3 is made up of 14 amino acids.

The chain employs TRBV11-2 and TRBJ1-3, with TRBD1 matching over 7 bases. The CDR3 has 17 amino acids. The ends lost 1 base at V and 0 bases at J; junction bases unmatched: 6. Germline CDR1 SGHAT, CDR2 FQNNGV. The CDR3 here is CASSLGPQGYSGNTIYF. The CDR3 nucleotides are TGTGCCAGCAGCTTAGGCCCACAGGGGTACTCTGGAAACACCATATATTTT.

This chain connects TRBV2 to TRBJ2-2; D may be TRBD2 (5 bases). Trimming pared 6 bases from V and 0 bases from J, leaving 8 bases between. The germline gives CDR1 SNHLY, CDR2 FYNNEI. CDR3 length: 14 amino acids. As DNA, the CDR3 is TGTGCCAGCAGAGGGAGACCGAACACCGGGGAGCTGTTTTTT. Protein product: CASRGRPNTGELFF.

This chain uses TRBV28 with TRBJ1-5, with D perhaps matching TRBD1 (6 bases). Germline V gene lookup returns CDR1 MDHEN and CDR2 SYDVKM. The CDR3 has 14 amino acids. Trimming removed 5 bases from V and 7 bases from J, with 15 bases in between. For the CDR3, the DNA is TGTGCCAGCAGTCCTCAGGGGTTCGGCCAGCCCCAGCATTTT. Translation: CASSPQGFGQPQHF.